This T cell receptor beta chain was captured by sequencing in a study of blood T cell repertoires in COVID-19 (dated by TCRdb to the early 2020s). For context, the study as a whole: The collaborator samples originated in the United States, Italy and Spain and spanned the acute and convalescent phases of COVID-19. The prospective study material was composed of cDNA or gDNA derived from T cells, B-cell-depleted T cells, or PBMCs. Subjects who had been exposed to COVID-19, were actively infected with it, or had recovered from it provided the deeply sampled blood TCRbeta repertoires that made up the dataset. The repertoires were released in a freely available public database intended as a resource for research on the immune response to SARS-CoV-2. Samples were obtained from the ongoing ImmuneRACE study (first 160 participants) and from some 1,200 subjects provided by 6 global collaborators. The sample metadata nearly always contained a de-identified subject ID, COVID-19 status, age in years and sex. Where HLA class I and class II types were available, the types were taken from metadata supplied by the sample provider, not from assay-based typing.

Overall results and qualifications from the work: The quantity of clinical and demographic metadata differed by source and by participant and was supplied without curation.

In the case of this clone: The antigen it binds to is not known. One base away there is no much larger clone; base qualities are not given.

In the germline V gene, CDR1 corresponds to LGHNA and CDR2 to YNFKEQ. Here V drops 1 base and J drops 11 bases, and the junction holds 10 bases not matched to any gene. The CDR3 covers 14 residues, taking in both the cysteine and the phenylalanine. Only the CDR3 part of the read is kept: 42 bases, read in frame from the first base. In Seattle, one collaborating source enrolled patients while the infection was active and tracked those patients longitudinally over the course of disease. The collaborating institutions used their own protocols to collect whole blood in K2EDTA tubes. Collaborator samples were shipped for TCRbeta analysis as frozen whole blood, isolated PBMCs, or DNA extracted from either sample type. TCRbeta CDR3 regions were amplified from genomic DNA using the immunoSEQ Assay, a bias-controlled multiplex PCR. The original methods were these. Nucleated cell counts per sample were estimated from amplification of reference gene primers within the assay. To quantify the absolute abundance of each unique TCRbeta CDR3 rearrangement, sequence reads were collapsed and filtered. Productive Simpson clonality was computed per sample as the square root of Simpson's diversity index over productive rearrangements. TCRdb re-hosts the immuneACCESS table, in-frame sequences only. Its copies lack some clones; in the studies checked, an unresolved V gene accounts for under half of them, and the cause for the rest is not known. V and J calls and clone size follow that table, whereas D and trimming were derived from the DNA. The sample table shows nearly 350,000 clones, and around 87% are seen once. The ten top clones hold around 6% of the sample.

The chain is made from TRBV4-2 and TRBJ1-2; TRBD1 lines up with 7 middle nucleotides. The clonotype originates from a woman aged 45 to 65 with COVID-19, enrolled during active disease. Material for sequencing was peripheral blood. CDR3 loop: CASSQVTDRLHYTF. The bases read TGTGCCAGCAGCCAAGTCACGGACAGGCTACATTACACCTTC.